The present T cell receptor (beta chain) was sequenced within a study of Graves' ophthalmopathy and Graves' hyperthyroidism (dated by TCRdb to between 2017 and 2018). Regarding the complete study: A patient counted as having stable hyperthyroidism if there was no progression to ophthalmopathy within 18 months of follow-up. TCR beta repertoire signatures were used to distinguish Graves' ophthalmopathy from Graves' hyperthyroidism and to predict progression to ophthalmopathy. In total, 135 blood samples were TCR-sequenced: under 45 ophthalmopathy, under 85 hyperthyroidism and some 17 hyperthyroidism-to-ophthalmopathy patients. A discovery set of 95 to 100 patients (43 ophthalmopathy, approximately 58 stable hyperthyroidism) was enrolled to explore V-J signatures distinguishing ophthalmopathy from hyperthyroidism. An independent validation cohort was composed of around 19 hyperthyroidism patients and 17 patients who later progressed from hyperthyroidism to ophthalmopathy. In five or six hyperthyroidism patients, the T-cell repertoires found in thyroid tissue were compared with those found in blood. After sampling, hyperthyroidism patients received methimazole starting at 30 mg daily, and ophthalmopathy patients received high-dose intravenous methylprednisolone.

The full study reports these points: Sample size was not predetermined statistically, and investigators were not blinded to group allocation. In validation, the model predicted ophthalmopathy progression with about 64% sensitivity and 72% to 80% specificity; some 13 predicted patients were CT-confirmed with GO in a median of 6.5 months. Most of the expanded thyroid clonotypes with a frequency above 0.001 were also detected in blood, and it was suggested that the thyroid immune response may be reflected by blood repertoires. In cross-validation, the 13-signature model distinguished ophthalmopathy from stable hyperthyroidism with less than 90% sensitivity and 81.08% specificity, while in the test set the corresponding values were roughly 80% and 75%.

For repertoire sequencing, the TCR beta CDR3 regions were amplified from RNA transcripts. HTBI primers and the Qiagen OneStep RT-PCR kit were used in a first-round RT-PCR, which was followed by a second-round multiplex PCR, size selection and purification. The libraries underwent paired-end sequencing with 100 bp reads on an Illumina HiSeq2000. The source study handled its data this way. SOAPnuke was used to process the reads, removing any read that contained adapters or uncalled bases, had a mean Phred below 15, or lacked an exact match to the constant primer or identifier. High-quality paired reads were merged with COPE v1.2.5. Unique nucleotide sequences were defined as clonotypes and aligned to IMGT TRB V, D and J references using MiTCR v1.1. Analysis was restricted to V-J combinations with a frequency above 0.0001, which covered roughly 99% of repertoires. For each V-J combination, a TCR clonal expansion and chaos score was defined as the ratio of F50 clonal expansion to chaos observed in the TCRdist matrix. Features were reduced by Welch's t-statistics and random forest to roughly 14 V-J combinations, which fed a naive Bayes classifier. The Morisita-Horn index was used to measure how similar the thyroid and blood repertoires were. The raw public data were reprocessed by TCRdb itself: fastp quality trimming at Q25, MiXCR clonotype calling, in-frame beta chains only. Records with the same CDR3 protein are collapsed into one entry carrying the most frequent genes and DNA. The authors' filters were not applied to this entry. For this sample the table gives approximately 1.2 million distinct CDR3 sequences, of which roughly two fifths were detected only once. The top ten clones comprise 11% of the sample.

The hyperthyroidism patients were 18 to 65 years old and newly diagnosed, with a disease duration of less than 2 months. Patients with other autoimmune diseases, uncontrolled infections, pregnancy or lactation were excluded from the study. Diagnosis relied on clinical symptoms, serum thyroxine, TRAb, thyroid ultrasound and orbital computed tomography. Total RNA was extracted with Trizol reagent and quality-checked on an Agilent 2100 Bioanalyzer. Concerning this clonotype: No cognate antigen has been identified for it. The junction departs from germline at one end; a sequencing error may be responsible.

Inclusive of the bounding cysteine and phenylalanine, the CDR3 is 14 residues long. The entry retains the CDR3 DNA only, 42 bases that are in frame from base 1. Via the germline V gene, CDR1 is WSHSY and CDR2 SAAADI. Sequenced: peripheral blood or thyroid tissue (not recorded which). The sequence came from an adult man with Graves' hyperthyroidism. This chain joins TRBV10-2 to TRBJ1-2, with TRBD1 matching 8 junction bases. The CDR3 reads CASSRSQGARGYTF. The base sequence is TGTGCCAGCAGCCGAAGTCAGGGGGCGCGTGGCTACACCTTC.